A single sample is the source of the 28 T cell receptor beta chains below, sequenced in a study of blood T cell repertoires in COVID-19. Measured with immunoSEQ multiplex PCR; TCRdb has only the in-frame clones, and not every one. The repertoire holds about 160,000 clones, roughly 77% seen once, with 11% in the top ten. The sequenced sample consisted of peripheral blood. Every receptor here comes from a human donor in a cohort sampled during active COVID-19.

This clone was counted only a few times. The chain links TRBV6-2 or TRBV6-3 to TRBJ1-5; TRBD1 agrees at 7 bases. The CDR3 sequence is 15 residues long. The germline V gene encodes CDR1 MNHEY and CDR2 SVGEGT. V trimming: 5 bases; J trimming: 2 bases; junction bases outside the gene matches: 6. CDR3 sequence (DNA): TGTGCCAGCAGTAAACAGGGGCGGGGCAATCAGCCCCAGCATTTT. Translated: CASSKQGRGNQPQHF.

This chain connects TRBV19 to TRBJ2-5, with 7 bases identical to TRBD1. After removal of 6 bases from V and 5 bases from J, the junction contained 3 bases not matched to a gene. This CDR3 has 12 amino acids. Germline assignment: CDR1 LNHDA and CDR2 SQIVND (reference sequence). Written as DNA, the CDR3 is TGTGCCAGTAGAGCACAGGGGGAGACCCAGTACTTC. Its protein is CASRAQGETQYF.

DNA for the CDR3: TGCAGCGTCTCTCAGTCGTACCAAGAGACCCAGTACTTC. Translating it yields CSVSQSYQETQYF. This rearrangement joins TRBV29-1 to TRBJ2-5; D not certain. The V end lost 6 bases, the J end lost 0 bases, and 11 bases lay between the germline ends. Germline-derived CDR1 and CDR2 are SQVTM and ANQGSEA. The CDR3 runs to 13 residues.

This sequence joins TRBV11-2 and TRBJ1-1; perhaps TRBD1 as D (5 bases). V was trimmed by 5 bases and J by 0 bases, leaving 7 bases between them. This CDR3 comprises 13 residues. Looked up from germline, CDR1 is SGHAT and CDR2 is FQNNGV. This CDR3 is CASSPTVNTEAFF. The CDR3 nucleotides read TGTGCCAGCAGCCCGACAGTGAACACTGAAGCTTTCTTT. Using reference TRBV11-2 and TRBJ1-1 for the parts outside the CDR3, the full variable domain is EAGVAQSPRYKIIEKRQSVAFWCNPISGHATLYWYQQILGQGPKLLIQFQNNGVVDDSQLPKDRFSAERLKGVDSTLKIQPAKLEDSAVYLCASSPTVNTEAFFGQGTRLTVV.

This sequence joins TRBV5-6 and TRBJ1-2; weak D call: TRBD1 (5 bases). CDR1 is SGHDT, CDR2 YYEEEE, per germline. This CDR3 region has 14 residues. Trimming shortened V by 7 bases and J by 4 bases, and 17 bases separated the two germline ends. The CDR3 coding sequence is TGTGCCAGCTCGTTGACAGAGAAGATCTATGGCTACACCTTC. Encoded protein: CASSLTEKIYGYTF.

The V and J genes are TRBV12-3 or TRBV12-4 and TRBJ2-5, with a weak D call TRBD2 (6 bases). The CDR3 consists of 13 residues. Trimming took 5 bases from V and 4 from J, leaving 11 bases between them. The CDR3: CASSTPGGETQYF. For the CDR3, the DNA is TGTGCCAGCAGTACTCCCGGGGGAGAGACCCAGTACTTC.

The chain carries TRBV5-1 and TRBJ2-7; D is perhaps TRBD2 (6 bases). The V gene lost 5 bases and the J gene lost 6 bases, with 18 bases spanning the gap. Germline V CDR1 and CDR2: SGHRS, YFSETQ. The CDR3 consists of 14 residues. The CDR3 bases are TGCGCCAGCAGTATGGTCCGGGAGACCAGCGAGCAGTACTTC. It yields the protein CASSMVRETSEQYF.

The CDR3 sequence is CASSRTSGGSYEQYF. The CDR3 coding sequence is TGTGCCAGTAGTAGGACAAGCGGGGGCTCCTACGAGCAGTACTTC. V gene TRBV19 combines with J gene TRBJ2-7; 8 positions match TRBD2. Germline V gives CDR1 LNHDA, CDR2 SQIVND (reference sequence). V was clipped by 4 bases and J by 0 bases; unmatched bases: 5. The CDR3 has 15 residues.

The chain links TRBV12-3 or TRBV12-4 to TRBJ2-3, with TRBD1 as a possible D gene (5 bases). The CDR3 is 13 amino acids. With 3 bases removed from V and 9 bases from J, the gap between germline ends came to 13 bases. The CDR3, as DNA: TGTGCCAGCAGTTTCGGACAATTAGGGACGCAGTATTTT. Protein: CASSFGQLGTQYF.

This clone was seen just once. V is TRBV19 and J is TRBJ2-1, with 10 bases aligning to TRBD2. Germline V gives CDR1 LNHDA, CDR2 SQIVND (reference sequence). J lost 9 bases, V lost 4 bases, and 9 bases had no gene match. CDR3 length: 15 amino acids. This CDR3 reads CASSKASGGVGEQFF. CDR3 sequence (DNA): TGTGCCAGTAGTAAGGCTAGCGGGGGAGTAGGTGAGCAGTTCTTC.

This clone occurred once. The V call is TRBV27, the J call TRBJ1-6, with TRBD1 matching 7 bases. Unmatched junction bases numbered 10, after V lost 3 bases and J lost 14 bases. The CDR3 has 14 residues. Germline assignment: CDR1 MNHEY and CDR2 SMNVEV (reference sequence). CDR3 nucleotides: TGTGCCAGCAGTTTCTCGGGACAGCGTTCGGCCCTCCACTTT. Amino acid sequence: CASSFSGQRSALHF.

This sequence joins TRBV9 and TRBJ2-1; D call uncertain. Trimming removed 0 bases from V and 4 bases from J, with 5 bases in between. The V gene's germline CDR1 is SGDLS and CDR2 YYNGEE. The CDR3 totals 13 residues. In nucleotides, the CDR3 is TGTGCCAGCAGCGTAGCGTTTTACAATGAGCAGTTCTTC. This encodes CASSVAFYNEQFF.

CDR3: CASNRDYPYNSPLHF. The CDR3 coding sequence is TGTGCCAGCAATCGGGATTACCCCTATAATTCACCCCTCCACTTT. J is TRBJ1-6 and V is TRBV7-3, with D unresolved. Germline CDR1 SGHTA, CDR2 FQGTGA. This CDR3 contains 15 residues. Between the trimmed V and J ends, which lost 7 bases and 2 bases, there was a span of 12 bases. The full variable domain, in which reference TRBV7-3 and TRBJ1-6 provide the parts outside the CDR3, is GAGVSQTPSNKVTEKGKYVELRCDPISGHTALYWYRQSLGQGPEFLIYFQGTGAADDSGLPNDRFFAVRPEGSVSTLKIQRTERGDSAVYLCASNRDYPYNSPLHFGNGTRLTVT.

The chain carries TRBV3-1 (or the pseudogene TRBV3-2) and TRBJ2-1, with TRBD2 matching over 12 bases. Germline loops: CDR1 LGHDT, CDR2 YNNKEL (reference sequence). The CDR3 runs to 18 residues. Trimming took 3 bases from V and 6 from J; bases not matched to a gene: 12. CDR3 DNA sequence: TGTGCCAGCAGCCACCCACTAGCGGGAGGACTATATGGCAATGAGCAGTTCTTC. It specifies CASSHPLAGGLYGNEQFF.

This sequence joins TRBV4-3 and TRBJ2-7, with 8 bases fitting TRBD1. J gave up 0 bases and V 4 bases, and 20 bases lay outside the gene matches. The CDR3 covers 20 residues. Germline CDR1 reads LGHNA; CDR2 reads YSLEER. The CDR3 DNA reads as TGCGCCAGCAGCCCTCCAGGGGGCGCCCCCCATGACTTTAGCTCCTACGAGCAGTACTTC. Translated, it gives CASSPPGGAPHDFSSYEQYF.

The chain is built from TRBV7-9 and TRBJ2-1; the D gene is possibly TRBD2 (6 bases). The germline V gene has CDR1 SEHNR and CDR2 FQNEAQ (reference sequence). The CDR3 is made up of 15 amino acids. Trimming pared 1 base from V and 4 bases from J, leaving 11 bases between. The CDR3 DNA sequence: TGTGCCAGCAGCTTAGGGAGGGCAGGATACAATGAGCAGTTCTTC. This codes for CASSLGRAGYNEQFF. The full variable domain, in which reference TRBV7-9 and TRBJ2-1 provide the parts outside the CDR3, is DTGVSQNPRHKITKRGQNVTFRCDPISEHNRLYWYRQTLGQGPEFLTYFQNEAQLEKSRLLSDRFSAERPKGSFSTLEIQRTEQGDSAMYLCASSLGRAGYNEQFFGPGTRLTVL.

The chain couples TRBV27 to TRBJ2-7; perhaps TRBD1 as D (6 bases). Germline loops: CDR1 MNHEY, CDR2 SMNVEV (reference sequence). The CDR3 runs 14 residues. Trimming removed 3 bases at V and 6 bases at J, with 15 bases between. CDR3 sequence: CASSFEQGISEQYF. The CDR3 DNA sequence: TGTGCCAGCAGTTTTGAGCAGGGGATCAGCGAGCAGTACTTC.

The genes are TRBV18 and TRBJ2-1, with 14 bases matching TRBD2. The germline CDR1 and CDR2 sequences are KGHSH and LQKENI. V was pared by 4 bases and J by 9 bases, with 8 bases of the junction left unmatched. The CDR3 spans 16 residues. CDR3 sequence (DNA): TGTGCCAGCTCACTTACCGGGACTAGCGGGAGTACTGAGCAGTTCTTC. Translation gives CASSLTGTSGSTEQFF.

CDR3 sequence (DNA): TGTGCCAGCACCCAAATGGGGCGTCCCGGTGAAGCTTTCTTT. The encoded protein is CASTQMGRPGEAFF. This chain joins TRBV6-5 and TRBJ1-1; D may be TRBD1 (5 bases). This CDR3 is 14 amino acids long. V lost 7 bases and J lost 7, with 19 bases in between. Germline CDR1 reads MNHEY; CDR2 reads SVGAGI.

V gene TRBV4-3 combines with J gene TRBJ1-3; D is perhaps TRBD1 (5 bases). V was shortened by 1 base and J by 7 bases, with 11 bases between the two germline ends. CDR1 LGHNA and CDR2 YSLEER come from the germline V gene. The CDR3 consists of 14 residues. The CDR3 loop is CASSQAQGRNTIYF. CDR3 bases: TGCGCCAGCAGCCAAGCTCAGGGAAGGAACACCATATATTTT.

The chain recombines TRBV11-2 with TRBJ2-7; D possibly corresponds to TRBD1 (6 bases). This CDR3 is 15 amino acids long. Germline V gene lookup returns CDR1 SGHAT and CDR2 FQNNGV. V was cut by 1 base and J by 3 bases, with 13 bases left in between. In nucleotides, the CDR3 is TGTGCCAGCAGCTTAGTCTCTGGGGGCCGCTACGAGCAGTACTTC. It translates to CASSLVSGGRYEQYF.

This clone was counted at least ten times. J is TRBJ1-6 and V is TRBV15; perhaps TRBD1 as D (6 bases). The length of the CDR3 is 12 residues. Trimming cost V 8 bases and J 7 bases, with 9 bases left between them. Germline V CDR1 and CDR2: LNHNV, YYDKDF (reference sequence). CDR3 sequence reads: CATGGRNSPLHF. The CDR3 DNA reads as TGTGCCACCGGGGGCAGGAATTCACCCCTCCACTTT. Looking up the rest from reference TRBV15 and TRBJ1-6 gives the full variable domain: DAMVIQNPRYQVTQFGKPVTLSCSQTLNHNVMYWYQQKSSQAPKLLFHYYDKDFNNEADTPDNFQSRRPNTSFCFLDIRSPGLGDTAMYLCATGGRNSPLHFGNGTRLTVT.

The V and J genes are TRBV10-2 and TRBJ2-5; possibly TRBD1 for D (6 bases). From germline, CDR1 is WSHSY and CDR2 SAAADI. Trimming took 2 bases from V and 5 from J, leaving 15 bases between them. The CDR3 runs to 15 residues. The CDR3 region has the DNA TGCGCCAGCAGTGAGCTTACCAGGGGTGGGGAGACCCAGTACTTC. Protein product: CASSELTRGGETQYF.

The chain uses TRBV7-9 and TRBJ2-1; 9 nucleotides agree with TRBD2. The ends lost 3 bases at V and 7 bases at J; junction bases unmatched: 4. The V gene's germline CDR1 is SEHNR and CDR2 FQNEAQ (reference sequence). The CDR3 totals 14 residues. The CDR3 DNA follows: TGTGCCAGCAGCTTGGGAACTAGCGGGAATGAGCAGTTCTTC. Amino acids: CASSLGTSGNEQFF.

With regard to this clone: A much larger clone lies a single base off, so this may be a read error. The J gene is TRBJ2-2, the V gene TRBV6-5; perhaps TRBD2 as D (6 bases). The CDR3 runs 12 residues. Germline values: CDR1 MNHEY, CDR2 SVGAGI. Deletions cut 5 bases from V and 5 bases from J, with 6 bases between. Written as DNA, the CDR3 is TGTGCCAGCAGTCGGGGGACCGGGGAGCTGTTTTTT. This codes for CASSRGTGELFF.

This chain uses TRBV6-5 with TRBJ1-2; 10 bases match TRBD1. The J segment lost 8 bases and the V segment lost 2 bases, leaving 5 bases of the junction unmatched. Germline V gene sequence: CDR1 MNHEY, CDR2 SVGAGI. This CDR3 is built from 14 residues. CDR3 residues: CASSYETGGAGYTF. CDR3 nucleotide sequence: TGTGCCAGCAGTTACGAGACAGGGGGCGCGGGCTACACCTTC.

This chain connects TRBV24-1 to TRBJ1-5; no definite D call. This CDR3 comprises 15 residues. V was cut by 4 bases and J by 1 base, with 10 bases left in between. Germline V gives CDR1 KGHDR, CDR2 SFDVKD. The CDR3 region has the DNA TGTGCCACCAGTGACCGAGACTCCAGCAATCAGCCCCAGCATTTT. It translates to CATSDRDSSNQPQHF.

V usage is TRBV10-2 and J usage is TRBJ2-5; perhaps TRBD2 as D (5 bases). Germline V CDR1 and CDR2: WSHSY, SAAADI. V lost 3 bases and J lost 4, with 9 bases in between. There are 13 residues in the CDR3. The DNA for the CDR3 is TGCGCCAGCAGTGATTGGGAGAGAGAGACCCAGTACTTC. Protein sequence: CASSDWERETQYF.